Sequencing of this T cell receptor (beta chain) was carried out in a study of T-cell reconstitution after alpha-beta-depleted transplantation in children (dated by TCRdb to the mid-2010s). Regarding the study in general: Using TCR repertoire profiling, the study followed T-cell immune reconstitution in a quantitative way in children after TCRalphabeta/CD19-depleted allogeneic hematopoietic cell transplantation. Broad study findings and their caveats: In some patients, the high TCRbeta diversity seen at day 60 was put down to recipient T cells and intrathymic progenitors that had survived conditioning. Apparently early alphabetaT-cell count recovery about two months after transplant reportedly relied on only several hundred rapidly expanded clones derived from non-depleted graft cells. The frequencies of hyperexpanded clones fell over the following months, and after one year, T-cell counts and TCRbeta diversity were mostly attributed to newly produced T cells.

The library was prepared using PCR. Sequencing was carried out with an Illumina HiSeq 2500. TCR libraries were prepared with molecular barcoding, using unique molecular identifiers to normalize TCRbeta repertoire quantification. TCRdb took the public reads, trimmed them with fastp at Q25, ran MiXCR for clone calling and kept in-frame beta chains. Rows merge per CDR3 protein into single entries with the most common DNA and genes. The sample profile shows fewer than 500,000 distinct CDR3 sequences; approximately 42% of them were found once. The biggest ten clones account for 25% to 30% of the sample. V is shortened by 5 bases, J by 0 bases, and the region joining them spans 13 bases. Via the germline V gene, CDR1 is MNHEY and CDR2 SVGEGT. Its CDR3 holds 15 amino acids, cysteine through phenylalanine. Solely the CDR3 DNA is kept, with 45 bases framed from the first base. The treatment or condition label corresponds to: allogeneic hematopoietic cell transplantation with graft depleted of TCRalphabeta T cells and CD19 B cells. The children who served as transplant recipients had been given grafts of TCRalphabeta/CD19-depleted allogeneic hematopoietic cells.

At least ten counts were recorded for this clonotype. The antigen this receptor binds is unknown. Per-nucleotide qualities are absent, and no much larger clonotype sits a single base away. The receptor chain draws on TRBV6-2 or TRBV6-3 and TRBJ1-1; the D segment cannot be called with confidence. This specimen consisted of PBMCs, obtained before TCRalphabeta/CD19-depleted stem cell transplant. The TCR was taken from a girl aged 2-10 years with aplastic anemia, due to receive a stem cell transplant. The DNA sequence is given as TGTGCCAGCAGTCAAGACCCTCGTTTGAACACTGAAGCTTTCTTT. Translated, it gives CASSQDPRLNTEAFF.